This T cell receptor beta chain was sequenced during a study of human T cells and chemical hapten exposure. Study background: Each week of the roughly 22-week study, patients had diphenylcyclopropenone applied to the scalp. Largely, small differences in pooled library volume made per-sample TCR yields vary. Study-wide findings and caveats: TCRs above 1 in 1000 frequency did not change with DPC sensitization.

One entry per CDR3 protein, called by TCRdb with MiXCR from the RACE reads. The data show some 82,000 distinct CDR3 sequences, with over 8.5% seen just once and around 4.4% held by the top ten. This clonotype was counted ten times or more. What it recognizes is unknown. Time point defined: patch test 1, 2 weeks after DPC sensitization. Stated treatment: therapeutic diphenylcyclopropenone sensitization with weekly scalp DPC. This CDR3 has 16 amino acids. V lost 5 bases, J lost 6 bases, and 9 bases stayed unmatched. The germline gives CDR1 MNHEY, CDR2 SVGEGT. The sample consisted of whole blood, taken in connection with sensitization to the hapten diphenylcyclopropenone (DPC). The chain has TRBV6-2 or TRBV6-3 and TRBJ2-2; 10 bases match TRBD1. The clonotype comes from a woman aged 45-65 years with alopecia areata. Some clones in this sample may be carry-over from other donors' samples. The CDR3 loop is CASSGGDRGLPGELFF. CDR3 bases: TGTGCCAGCAGTGGAGGGGACAGGGGATTACCCGGGGAGCTGTTTTTT.